This T cell receptor (beta chain) was captured in a study of T cells in Graves' hyperthyroidism and ophthalmopathy. Overall study findings and caveats: In the analysis, a 13 V-J model separated ophthalmopathy from stable hyperthyroidism.

CDR3 length equals 14 residues. Germline CDR1 and CDR2: DFQATT and SNEGSKA (reference sequence). Trimming at V came to 4 bases and at J to 3 bases, leaving 8 bases not matched to a gene. Researchers amplified the TCR beta CDR3 regions from RNA transcripts. First-round RT-PCR targeting the TCR CDR3 was performed with the HTBI primer set. A single record per CDR3 protein comes from TCRdb applying MiXCR to the multiplex PCR reads. Of about 200,000 distinct CDR3 sequences in the sample, 15% to 20% were seen once. Details on this clonotype: Its matching antigen is unknown.

This chain uses TRBV20-1 with TRBJ2-7; 8 bases map to TRBD1. The sequence came from a man aged 35-49 years with Graves' hyperthyroidism. The material sequenced was blood. The CDR3 region is CSATGQGEFYEQYF. Here the CDR3 DNA reads TGCAGTGCTACCGGACAGGGCGAATTCTACGAGCAGTACTTC.